This TCR beta chain stems from a study of control samples from healthy donors and cancer patients. V was clipped by 5 bases and J by 4 bases, with 21 bases between them. The germline gives CDR1 LGHDT, CDR2 YNNKEL (reference sequence). This CDR3 has 17 residues. The repertoire was sequenced with immunoSEQ multiplex PCR; TCRdb's copy has only in-frame clones and lacks some. The sample records about 81,000 clones, 94% being singletons. The sequence derives from a woman younger than 35 in good health. The sample was blood. The rearrangement links TRBV3-1 (or the pseudogene TRBV3-2) to TRBJ2-4; possibly TRBD1 or TRBD2 for D (5 bases each). The CDR3 sequence is CASSTRGPMQRKNIQYF. Here the CDR3 DNA reads TGTGCCAGCAGCACTAGGGGTCCCATGCAAAGAAAAAACATTCAGTACTTC.